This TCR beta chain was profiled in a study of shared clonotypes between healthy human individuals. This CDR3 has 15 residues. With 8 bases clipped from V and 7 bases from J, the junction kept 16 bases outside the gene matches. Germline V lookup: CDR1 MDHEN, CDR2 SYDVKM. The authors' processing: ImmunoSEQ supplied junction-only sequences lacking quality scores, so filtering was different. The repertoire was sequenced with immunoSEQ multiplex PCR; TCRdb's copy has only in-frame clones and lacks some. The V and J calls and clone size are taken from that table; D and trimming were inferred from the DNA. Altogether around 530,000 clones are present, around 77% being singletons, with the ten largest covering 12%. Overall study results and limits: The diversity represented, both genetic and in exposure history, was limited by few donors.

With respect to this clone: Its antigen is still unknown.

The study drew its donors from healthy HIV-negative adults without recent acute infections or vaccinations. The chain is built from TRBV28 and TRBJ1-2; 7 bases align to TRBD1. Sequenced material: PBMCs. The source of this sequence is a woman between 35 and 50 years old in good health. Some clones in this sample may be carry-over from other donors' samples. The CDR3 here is CASRYRRQGGFGYTF. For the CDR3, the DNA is TGTGCCAGCCGCTATAGACGTCAGGGGGGTTTTGGCTACACCTTC.